A selection of T cell receptor beta chains follows, all from one sample in a study of response to subunit inactivated influenza vaccine. TCRdb re-called the RT-PCR reads with MiXCR, one entry per CDR3 protein. Among about 570,000 distinct CDR3 sequences, approximately 10% were seen once, and the ten largest hold around 10%. This sample was shared with a second study, whose subject was T cells expressing NK-cell markers.

The sequences come from PBMCs from blood, collected on the day of vaccination. These TCRs come from a man in his fifties or sixties who received an inactivated influenza vaccine. Each CDR3 is given with its conserved first and last residue. Fields, in order: J gene, clone size, V gene, D gene, CDR3 DNA, CDR3 protein. The D gene is left open where the match is weak. Not all rows give a size; the values are once, few, many and, for expanded clones, a class.

J gene: TRBJ2-2; clone size: -; V gene: TRBV6-1; D gene: TRBD1; CDR3 DNA: TGTGCCAGCGTAAAGGGGGCCTCCGGGGAGCTGTTTTTT; CDR3 protein: CASVKGASGELFF
J gene: TRBJ1-2; clone size: few; V gene: TRBV6-1; D gene: -; CDR3 DNA: TGTGCCAGCAGTGAAGACCCGAATCCCTACTATGGCTACACCTTC; CDR3 protein: CASSEDPNPYYGYTF
J gene: TRBJ2-5; clone size: -; V gene: TRBV2; D gene: TRBD2; CDR3 DNA: TGTGCCAGCAGTCTGATTAGCGGGAGAATTCAAGAGACCCAGTACTTC; CDR3 protein: CASSLISGRIQETQYF
J gene: TRBJ2-7; clone size: once; V gene: TRBV6-2/TRBV6-3; D gene: -; CDR3 DNA: TGTGCCAGCACCGACAGGCCCCTCGGGGGCGAGCAGTACTTC; CDR3 protein: CASTDRPLGGEQYF
J gene: TRBJ1-1; clone size: -; V gene: TRBV7-9; D gene: -; CDR3 DNA: TGTGCCAGCAGCTTAGATAGGGGAAGAGCTTTCTTT; CDR3 protein: CASSLDRGRAFF
J gene: TRBJ1-2; clone size: -; V gene: TRBV10-3; D gene: -; CDR3 DNA: TGTGCCATCAGTGAGCAACCGGGGGTTGGCTACACCTTC; CDR3 protein: CAISEQPGVGYTF
J gene: TRBJ1-6; clone size: -; V gene: TRBV28; D gene: -; CDR3 DNA: TGTGCCAGCAGTTTATACAGAAATAATTCACCCCTCCACTTT; CDR3 protein: CASSLYRNNSPLHF
J gene: TRBJ2-7; clone size: -; V gene: TRBV18; D gene: TRBD2; CDR3 DNA: TGTGCCAGCTCACCCCAAGGACTAGCCTCCGAGCAGTACTTC; CDR3 protein: CASSPQGLASEQYF
J gene: TRBJ1-4; clone size: few; V gene: TRBV4-2; D gene: -; CDR3 DNA: TGTGCCAGCAGCCAGTCGGACAGCGCAACTAATGAAAAACTGTTTTTT; CDR3 protein: CASSQSDSATNEKLFF
J gene: TRBJ1-1; clone size: -; V gene: TRBV29-1; D gene: -; CDR3 DNA: TGCAGCGGCATCCCGGGACCGTTGAACACTGAAGCTTTCTTT; CDR3 protein: CSGIPGPLNTEAFF
J gene: TRBJ1-5; clone size: -; V gene: TRBV12-3/TRBV12-4; D gene: -; CDR3 DNA: TGTGCCAGCAGTTTAGGGGCAGGGTACCAGCCCCAGCATTTT; CDR3 protein: CASSLGAGYQPQHF
J gene: TRBJ2-5; clone size: few; V gene: TRBV6-2/TRBV6-3; D gene: -; CDR3 DNA: TGTGCCGTCGCTGGGAGCCGAGAGACCCAGTACTTC; CDR3 protein: CAVAGSRETQYF
J gene: TRBJ2-3; clone size: few; V gene: TRBV2; D gene: TRBD2; CDR3 DNA: TGTGCCAGCAGCGGGACTATAATAATAGATACGCAGTATTTT; CDR3 protein: CASSGTIIIDTQYF
J gene: TRBJ2-3; clone size: few; V gene: TRBV28; D gene: -; CDR3 DNA: TGTGCCAGCCTCCGGGAGCGCACAGATACGCAGTATTTT; CDR3 protein: CASLRERTDTQYF
J gene: TRBJ2-5; clone size: -; V gene: TRBV21-1; D gene: -; CDR3 DNA: TGTGCCAGCAGCAAAGGAGATAGGAGCAGGGGCCTCTCACAAGGAAAGACCCAGTACTTC; CDR3 protein: CASSKGDRSRGLSQGKTQYF
J gene: TRBJ1-1; clone size: -; V gene: TRBV28; D gene: TRBD1; CDR3 DNA: TGTGCCAGCAGTTTACCAACCACAGGGGTCAGGGACACTGAAGCTTTCTTT; CDR3 protein: CASSLPTTGVRDTEAFF
J gene: TRBJ2-3; clone size: -; V gene: TRBV20-1; D gene: TRBD2; CDR3 DNA: TGCAGTGCTAGAGTTGCGGGGGTCACAGATACGCAGTATTTT; CDR3 protein: CSARVAGVTDTQYF
J gene: TRBJ2-1; clone size: -; V gene: TRBV10-3; D gene: TRBD2; CDR3 DNA: TGTGCCATCAAAAGGACTAGCGGGGGCAATGAGCAGTTCTTC; CDR3 protein: CAIKRTSGGNEQFF
J gene: TRBJ2-3; clone size: -; V gene: TRBV28; D gene: -; CDR3 DNA: TGTGCCAGCAGTCCCGTGGAGAGGGAATCGGATACGCAGTATTTT; CDR3 protein: CASSPVERESDTQYF
J gene: TRBJ1-6; clone size: -; V gene: TRBV2; D gene: TRBD1; CDR3 DNA: TGTGCCAGCAGGGGACAGGGTAATTCACCCCTCCACTTT; CDR3 protein: CASRGQGNSPLHF
J gene: TRBJ2-5; clone size: few; V gene: TRBV20-1; D gene: -; CDR3 DNA: TGCAGTGCGAAACACCAAGAGACCCAGTACTTC; CDR3 protein: CSAKHQETQYF
J gene: TRBJ1-1; clone size: -; V gene: TRBV7-9; D gene: -; CDR3 DNA: TGTGCCAGCAGCCCAGGGGTGACCGAAGGTGAAGCTTTCTTT; CDR3 protein: CASSPGVTEGEAFF
J gene: TRBJ2-2; clone size: few; V gene: TRBV30; D gene: -; CDR3 DNA: TGTGCCTGGAGTGTACTTAGGGAGGCAGGGGAGCTGTTTTTT; CDR3 protein: CAWSVLREAGELFF
J gene: TRBJ2-5; clone size: few; V gene: TRBV12-3/TRBV12-4; D gene: -; CDR3 DNA: TGTGCCAGCAGTTCCCTACCGGGACCCCAAGAGACCCAGTACTTC; CDR3 protein: CASSSLPGPQETQYF
J gene: TRBJ2-1; clone size: -; V gene: TRBV30; D gene: TRBD2; CDR3 DNA: TGTGCCTGGAGTCGGGGGGGGACTAGCGGGATACATGAGCAGTTCTTC; CDR3 protein: CAWSRGGTSGIHEQFF
J gene: TRBJ2-2; clone size: few; V gene: TRBV5-1; D gene: TRBD1; CDR3 DNA: TGCGCCAGCAGCCTCAGGGGGCAGGTCACCGGGGAGCTGTTTTTT; CDR3 protein: CASSLRGQVTGELFF
J gene: TRBJ2-7; clone size: -; V gene: TRBV4-3; D gene: TRBD1; CDR3 DNA: TGCGCCAGCAGCCAAGTAGGACAGGGTAGGGACGAGCAGTACTTC; CDR3 protein: CASSQVGQGRDEQYF
J gene: TRBJ2-5; clone size: few; V gene: TRBV19; D gene: -; CDR3 DNA: TGTGCCAGTAGTCCCCGGGCACCGCAAGAGACCCAGTACTTC; CDR3 protein: CASSPRAPQETQYF
J gene: TRBJ2-3; clone size: -; V gene: TRBV20-1; D gene: -; CDR3 DNA: TGCAGTGCCCCCGATACGCAGTATTTT; CDR3 protein: CSAPDTQYF
J gene: TRBJ2-1; clone size: few; V gene: TRBV5-5; D gene: -; CDR3 DNA: TGTGCCAGCAGCTCCCTCCCGGGACCCAACAATGAGCAGTTCTTC; CDR3 protein: CASSSLPGPNNEQFF
J gene: TRBJ1-5; clone size: many; V gene: TRBV7-2; D gene: -; CDR3 DNA: TGTGCCAGCAGCTTAGGGGCAGGGCAAGTGCCCCAGCATTTT; CDR3 protein: CASSLGAGQVPQHF
J gene: TRBJ2-2; clone size: -; V gene: TRBV5-1; D gene: -; CDR3 DNA: TGCGCCAGCAGAGTGTGGCCTACAGAGGCCGGGGAGCTGTTTTTT; CDR3 protein: CASRVWPTEAGELFF
J gene: TRBJ2-5; clone size: few; V gene: TRBV7-9; D gene: TRBD1; CDR3 DNA: TGTGCCAGCGAAGGCGGGACAGGTCAAGAGACCCAGTACTTC; CDR3 protein: CASEGGTGQETQYF
J gene: TRBJ1-5; clone size: many; V gene: TRBV7-8; D gene: TRBD1; CDR3 DNA: TGTGCCAGCAGATCGGACAGGGGACAGCCCCAGCATTTT; CDR3 protein: CASRSDRGQPQHF
J gene: TRBJ2-5; clone size: -; V gene: TRBV12-3/TRBV12-4; D gene: -; CDR3 DNA: TGTGCCAGCAGTTTTGGGACCCTGTACCAAGAGACCCAGTACTTC; CDR3 protein: CASSFGTLYQETQYF
J gene: TRBJ2-7; clone size: few; V gene: TRBV5-1; D gene: -; CDR3 DNA: TGCGCCAGCAGCTCGGACGTTACCTACGAGCAGTACTTC; CDR3 protein: CASSSDVTYEQYF
J gene: TRBJ2-2; clone size: -; V gene: TRBV6-4; D gene: -; CDR3 DNA: TGTGCCAGCACGCCATCGGGGACCGGGGAGCTGTTTTTT; CDR3 protein: CASTPSGTGELFF
J gene: TRBJ2-1; clone size: -; V gene: TRBV13; D gene: -; CDR3 DNA: TGTGCCAGCAGCTTAGAGGGACAACCCAATGAGCAGTTCTTC; CDR3 protein: CASSLEGQPNEQFF
J gene: TRBJ1-1; clone size: -; V gene: TRBV7-2; D gene: -; CDR3 DNA: TGTGCCAGCAGCATAGGTTCGGCAGTGAACACTGAAGCTTTCTTT; CDR3 protein: CASSIGSAVNTEAFF
J gene: TRBJ2-1; clone size: few; V gene: TRBV6-4; D gene: -; CDR3 DNA: TGTGCCAGCAGTGAGGCTAGCTATAATGAGCAGTTCTTC; CDR3 protein: CASSEASYNEQFF
J gene: TRBJ1-4; clone size: many; V gene: TRBV4-3; D gene: -; CDR3 DNA: TGCGCCAGCAGCCAAGACGGTGGTTTGGCTAATGAAAAACTGTTTTTT; CDR3 protein: CASSQDGGLANEKLFF
J gene: TRBJ1-1; clone size: few; V gene: TRBV4-2; D gene: -; CDR3 DNA: TGTGCCAGCAGCCAAGATCTCCCGAGGGCCCCTGAAGCTTTCTTT; CDR3 protein: CASSQDLPRAPEAFF
J gene: TRBJ2-5; clone size: -; V gene: TRBV5-6; D gene: -; CDR3 DNA: TGTGCCAGCAGCATCGGGACAATTCAAGAGACCCAGTACTTC; CDR3 protein: CASSIGTIQETQYF
J gene: TRBJ2-1; clone size: -; V gene: TRBV3-1; D gene: -; CDR3 DNA: TGTGCCAGCAGCCAAGGATTAACCAATGAGCAGTTCTTC; CDR3 protein: CASSQGLTNEQFF
J gene: TRBJ2-3; clone size: few; V gene: TRBV10-2; D gene: -; CDR3 DNA: TGCGCCAGCAGTGAGTCGACAGGGTTAGCGGGGAGCACAGATACGCAGTATTTT; CDR3 protein: CASSESTGLAGSTDTQYF